The clone carrying this T cell receptor (beta chain) was seen repeatedly, ten times or more. No antigen is known for it. The data originate from a study of neurological immune-mediated disorders. Study-wide results and limits: In HTLV-1-associated myelopathy, TCR clonal expansion was greatest, and in multiple sclerosis it was least, below healthy controls. For the multiple sclerosis repertoire cluster, an association with any clinical or MRI feature was absent.

By 5'RACE with 10-nucleotide random UMIs, the cDNA was made. TCRdb redid the calling of the 5' RACE reads with MiXCR, one entry per CDR3 protein. Of under 75,000 distinct CDR3 sequences listed, roughly 5.6% were seen once; the top ten hold approximately 5.1%. The unsorted libraries were made from 2 million PBMCs kept at -80 C. There are 16 residues in the CDR3. J was trimmed by 5 bases and V by 0 bases; bases with no gene match: 10. Germline V gene data show CDR1 as SGHKS and CDR2 as YYEKEE (reference sequence). The chain employs TRBV5-5 and TRBJ2-7; 8 bases are shared with TRBD1. This receptor was obtained from a human donor with multiple sclerosis. The donor label of this sample is uncertain. Sequenced sample: PBMCs. CDR3 DNA sequence: TGTGCCAGCAGCTTGGGGCCCCGGGACAGGACGGACGAGCAGTACTTC. Translation: CASSLGPRDRTDEQYF.